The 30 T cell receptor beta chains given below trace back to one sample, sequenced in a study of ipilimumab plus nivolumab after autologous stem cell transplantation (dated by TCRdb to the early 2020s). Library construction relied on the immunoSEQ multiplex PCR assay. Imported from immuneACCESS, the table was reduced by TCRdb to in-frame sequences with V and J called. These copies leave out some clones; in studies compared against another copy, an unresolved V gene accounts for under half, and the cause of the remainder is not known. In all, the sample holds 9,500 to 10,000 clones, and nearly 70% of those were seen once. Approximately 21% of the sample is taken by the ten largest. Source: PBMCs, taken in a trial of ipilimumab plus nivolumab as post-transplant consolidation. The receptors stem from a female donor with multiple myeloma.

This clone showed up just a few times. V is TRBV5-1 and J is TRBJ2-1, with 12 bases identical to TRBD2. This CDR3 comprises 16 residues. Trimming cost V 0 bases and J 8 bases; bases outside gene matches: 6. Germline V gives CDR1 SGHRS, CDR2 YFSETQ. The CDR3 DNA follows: TGCGCCAGCAGCTTGGATGCCCCTAGCGGGAGGGATGAGCAGTTCTTC. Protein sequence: CASSLDAPSGRDEQFF.

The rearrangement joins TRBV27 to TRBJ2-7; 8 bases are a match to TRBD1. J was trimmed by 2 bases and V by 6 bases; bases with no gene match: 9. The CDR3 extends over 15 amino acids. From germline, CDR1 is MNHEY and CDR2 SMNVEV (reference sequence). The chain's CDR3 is CASSPDRANTYEQYF. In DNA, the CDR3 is TGTGCCAGCAGCCCGGACAGGGCGAACACCTACGAGCAGTACTTC.

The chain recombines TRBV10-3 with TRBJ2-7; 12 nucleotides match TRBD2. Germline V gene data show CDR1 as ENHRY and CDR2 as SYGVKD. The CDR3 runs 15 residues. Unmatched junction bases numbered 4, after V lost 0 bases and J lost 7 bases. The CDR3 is CAISESRLAGEEQYF. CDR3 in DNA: TGTGCCATCAGTGAGTCGAGACTAGCGGGAGAAGAGCAGTACTTC.

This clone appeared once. CDR3 in amino acids: CASSPGATSTDTQYF. The DNA of the CDR3 is TGTGCCAGCAGCCCGGGCGCGACTAGCACAGATACGCAGTATTTT. The chain uses TRBV9 and TRBJ2-3; D unresolved. The germline CDR1 and CDR2 sequences are SGDLS and YYNGEE. The CDR3 spans 15 residues. The V end lost 4 bases, the J end lost 0 bases, and 12 bases lay between the germline ends.

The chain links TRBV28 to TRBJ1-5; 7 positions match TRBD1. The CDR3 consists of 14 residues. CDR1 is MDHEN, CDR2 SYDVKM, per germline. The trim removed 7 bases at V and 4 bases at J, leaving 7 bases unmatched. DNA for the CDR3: TGTGCCAGCACCCCGACAGGGAGGAATCAGCCCCAGCATTTT. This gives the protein CASTPTGRNQPQHF.

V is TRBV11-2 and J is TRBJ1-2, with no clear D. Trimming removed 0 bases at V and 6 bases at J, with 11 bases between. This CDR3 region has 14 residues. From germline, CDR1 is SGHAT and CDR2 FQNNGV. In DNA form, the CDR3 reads TGTGCCAGCAGCTTAGATCTTAGCGGTGATGGCTACACCTTC. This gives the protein CASSLDLSGDGYTF.

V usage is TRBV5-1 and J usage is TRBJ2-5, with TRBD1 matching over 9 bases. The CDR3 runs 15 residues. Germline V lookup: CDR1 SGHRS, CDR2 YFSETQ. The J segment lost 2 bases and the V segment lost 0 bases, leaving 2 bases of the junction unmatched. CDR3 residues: CASSLGGTGQETQYF. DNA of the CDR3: TGCGCCAGCAGCTTGGGCGGGACAGGGCAAGAGACCCAGTACTTC.

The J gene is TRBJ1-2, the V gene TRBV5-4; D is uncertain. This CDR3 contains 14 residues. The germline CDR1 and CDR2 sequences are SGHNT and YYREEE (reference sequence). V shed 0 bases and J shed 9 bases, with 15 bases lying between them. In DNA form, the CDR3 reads TGTGCCAGCAGCTTGGAGTACGGTCCTGAGAGCTACACCTTC. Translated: CASSLEYGPESYTF.

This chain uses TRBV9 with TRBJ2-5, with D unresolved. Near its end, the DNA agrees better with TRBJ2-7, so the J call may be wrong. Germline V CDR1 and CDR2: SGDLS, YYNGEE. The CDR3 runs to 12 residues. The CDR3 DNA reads TGTGCCAGCAGCGCGCTGGGTCTCGAGCAGTACTTC. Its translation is CASSALGLEQYF.

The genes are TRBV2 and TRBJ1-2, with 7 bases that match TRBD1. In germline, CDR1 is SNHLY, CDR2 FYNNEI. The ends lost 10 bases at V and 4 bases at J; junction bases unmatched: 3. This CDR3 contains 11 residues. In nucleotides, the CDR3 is TGTGCCACCGGACAGGCCTATGGCTACACCTTC. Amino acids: CATGQAYGYTF.

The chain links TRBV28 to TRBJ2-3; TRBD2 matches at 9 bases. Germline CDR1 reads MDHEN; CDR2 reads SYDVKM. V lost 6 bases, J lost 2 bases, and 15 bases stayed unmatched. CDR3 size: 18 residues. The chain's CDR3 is CASSLLSGSLRDTDTQYF. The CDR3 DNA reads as TGTGCCAGCAGCCTCCTTAGCGGGAGCTTACGGGACACAGATACGCAGTATTTT.

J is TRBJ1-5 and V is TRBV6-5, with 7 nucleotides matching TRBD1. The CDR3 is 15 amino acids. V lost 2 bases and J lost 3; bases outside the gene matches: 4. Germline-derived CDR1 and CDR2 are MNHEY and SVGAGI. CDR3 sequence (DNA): TGTGCCAGCAGTTACGGGACAGAATACAATCAGCCCCAGCATTTT. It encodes CASSYGTEYNQPQHF.

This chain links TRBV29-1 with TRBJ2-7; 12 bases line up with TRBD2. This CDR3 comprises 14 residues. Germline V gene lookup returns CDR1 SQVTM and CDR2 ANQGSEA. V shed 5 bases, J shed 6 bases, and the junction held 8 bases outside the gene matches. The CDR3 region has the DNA TGCAGCGTTAAAGGACTAGCGGGAATGGGCGAGCAGTACTTC. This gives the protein CSVKGLAGMGEQYF.

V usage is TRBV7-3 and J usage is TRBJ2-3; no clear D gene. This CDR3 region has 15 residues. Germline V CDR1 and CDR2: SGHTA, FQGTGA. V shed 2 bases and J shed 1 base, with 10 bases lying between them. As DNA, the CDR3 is TGTGCCAGCAGCTTATCCGGCGGCCGCACAGATACGCAGTATTTT. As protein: CASSLSGGRTDTQYF.

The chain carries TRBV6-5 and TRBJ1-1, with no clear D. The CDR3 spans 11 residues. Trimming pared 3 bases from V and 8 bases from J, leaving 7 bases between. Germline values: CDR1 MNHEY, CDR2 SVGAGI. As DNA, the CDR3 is TGTGCCAGCAGTTATAGGGAAGAAGCTTTCTTT. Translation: CASSYREEAFF.

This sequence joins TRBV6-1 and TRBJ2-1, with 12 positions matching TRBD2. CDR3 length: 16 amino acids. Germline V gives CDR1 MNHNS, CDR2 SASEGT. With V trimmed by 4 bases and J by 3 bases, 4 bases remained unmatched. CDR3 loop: CASSVLAGGNYNEQFF. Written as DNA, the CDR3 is TGTGCCAGCAGTGTTCTAGCGGGAGGGAACTACAATGAGCAGTTCTTC.

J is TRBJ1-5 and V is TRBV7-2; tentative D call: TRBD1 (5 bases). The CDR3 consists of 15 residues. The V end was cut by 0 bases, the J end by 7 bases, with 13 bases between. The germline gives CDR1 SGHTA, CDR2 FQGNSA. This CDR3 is CASSLAPAGLQPQHF. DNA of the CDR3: TGTGCCAGCAGCTTAGCGCCGGCAGGGTTGCAGCCCCAGCATTTT.

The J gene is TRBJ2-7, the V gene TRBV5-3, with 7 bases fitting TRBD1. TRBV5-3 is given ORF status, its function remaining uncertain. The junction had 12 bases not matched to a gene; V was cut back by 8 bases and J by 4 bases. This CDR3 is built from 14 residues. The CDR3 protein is CASSERQGFYEQYF. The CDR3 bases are TGTGCCAGCAGCGAGAGACAGGGTTTTTACGAGCAGTACTTC.

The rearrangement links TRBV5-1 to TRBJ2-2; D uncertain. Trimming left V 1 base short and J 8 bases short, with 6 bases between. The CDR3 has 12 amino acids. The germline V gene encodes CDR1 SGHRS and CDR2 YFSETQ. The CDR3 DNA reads TGCGCCAGCAGCTTGATTGGGGGGGAGCTGTTTTTT. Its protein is CASSLIGGELFF.

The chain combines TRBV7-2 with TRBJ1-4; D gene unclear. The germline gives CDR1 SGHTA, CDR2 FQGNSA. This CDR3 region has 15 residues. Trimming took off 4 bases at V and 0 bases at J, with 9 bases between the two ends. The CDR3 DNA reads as TGTGCCAGCAGCTCTCAGACTGCAACTAATGAAAAACTGTTTTTT. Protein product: CASSSQTATNEKLFF.

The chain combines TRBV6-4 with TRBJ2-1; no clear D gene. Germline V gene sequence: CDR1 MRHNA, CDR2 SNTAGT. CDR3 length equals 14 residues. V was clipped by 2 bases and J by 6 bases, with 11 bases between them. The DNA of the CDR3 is TGTGCCAGCAGTGACCAAGCTTCTAGCAATGAGCAGTTCTTC. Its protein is CASSDQASSNEQFF.

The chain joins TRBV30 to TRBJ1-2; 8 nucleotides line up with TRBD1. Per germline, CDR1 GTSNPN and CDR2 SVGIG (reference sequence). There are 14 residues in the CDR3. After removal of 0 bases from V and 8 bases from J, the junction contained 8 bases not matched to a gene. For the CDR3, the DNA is TGTGCCTGGAGTGTACCAGGGACAGGCCAGGGCTACACCTTC. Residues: CAWSVPGTGQGYTF.

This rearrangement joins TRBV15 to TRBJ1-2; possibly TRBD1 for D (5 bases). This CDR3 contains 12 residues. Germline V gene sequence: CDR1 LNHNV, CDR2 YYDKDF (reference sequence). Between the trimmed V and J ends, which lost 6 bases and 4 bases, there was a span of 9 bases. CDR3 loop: CATRGLAYGYTF. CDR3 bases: TGTGCCACCAGGGGGCTGGCCTATGGCTACACCTTC.

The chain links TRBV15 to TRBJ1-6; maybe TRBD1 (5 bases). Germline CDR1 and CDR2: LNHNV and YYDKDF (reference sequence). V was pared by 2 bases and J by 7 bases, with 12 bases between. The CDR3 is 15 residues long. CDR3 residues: CATSRSGQGNSPLHF. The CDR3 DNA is TGTGCCACCAGCAGATCCGGGCAGGGAAATTCACCCCTCCACTTT.

The CDR3 is CASSLGAGGPQYF. The CDR3 DNA is TGTGCCAGCAGCTTAGGAGCGGGAGGGCCCCAGTACTTC. V and J are TRBV11-3 and TRBJ2-5; 10 positions agree with TRBD2. Germline values: CDR1 SGHNT, CDR2 YENEEA. Trimming took 1 base from V and 9 from J; bases not matched to a gene: 2. The length of the CDR3 is 13 residues.

CDR3 residues: CAKRQGANTGELFF. The DNA for the CDR3 is TGCGCCAAACGACAGGGCGCGAACACCGGGGAGCTGTTTTTT. The chain links TRBV10-2 to TRBJ2-2, with 7 bases that match TRBD1. V shed 10 bases and J 0 bases; nucleotides not matched to a gene: 5. The CDR3 spans 14 residues. CDR1 is WSHSY, CDR2 SAAADI, per germline.

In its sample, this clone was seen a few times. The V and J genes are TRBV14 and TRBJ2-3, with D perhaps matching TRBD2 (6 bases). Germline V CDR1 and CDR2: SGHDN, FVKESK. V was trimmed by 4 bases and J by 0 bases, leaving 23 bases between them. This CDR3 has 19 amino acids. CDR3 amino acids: CASSPYAVEGPDSTDTQYF. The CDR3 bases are TGTGCCAGCAGCCCTTATGCGGTGGAGGGACCGGATAGCACAGATACGCAGTATTTT.

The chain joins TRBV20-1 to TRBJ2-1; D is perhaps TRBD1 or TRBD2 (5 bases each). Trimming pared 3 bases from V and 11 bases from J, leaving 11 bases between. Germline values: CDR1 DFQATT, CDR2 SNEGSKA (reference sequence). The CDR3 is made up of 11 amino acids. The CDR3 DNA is TGCAGTGCTAGTAGGGGACCGCAGCAGTTCTTC. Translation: CSASRGPQQFF.

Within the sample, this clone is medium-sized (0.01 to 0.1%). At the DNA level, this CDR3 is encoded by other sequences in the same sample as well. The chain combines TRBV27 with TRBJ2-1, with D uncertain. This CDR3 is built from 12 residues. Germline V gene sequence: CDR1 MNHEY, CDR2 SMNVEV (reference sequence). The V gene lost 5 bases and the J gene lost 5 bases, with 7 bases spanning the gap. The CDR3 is CASSLPNNEQFF. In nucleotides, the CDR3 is TGTGCCAGCAGTCTCCCGAACAATGAGCAGTTCTTC.

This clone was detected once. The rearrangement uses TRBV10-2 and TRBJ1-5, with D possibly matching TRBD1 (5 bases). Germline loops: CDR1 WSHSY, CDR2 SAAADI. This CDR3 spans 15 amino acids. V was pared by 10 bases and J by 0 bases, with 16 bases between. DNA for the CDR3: TGCGCCACCCGGGTGGGGGGAGCTAGCAATCAGCCCCAGCATTTT. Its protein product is CATRVGGASNQPQHF.